Below, one TCR beta chain is given with its context. As for treatment: oral pan-JAK inhibitor, 5-10 mg twice daily. Germline V CDR1 and CDR2: SEHNR, FQNEAQ (reference sequence). The CDR3 covers 14 residues. With 3 bases removed from V and 8 bases from J, the gap between germline ends came to 13 bases. This specimen comes from a study of CD8+ T cells in alopecia areata. In the study overall: Each of the treated patients was given oral tofacitinib, 5 to 10 mg twice daily, for moderate-to-severe alopecia areata. Among treated patients, severity was scored by affected scalp area percentage.

cDNA serving as the sequencing template came from extracted, reverse transcribed RNA. The protocol was immunoSEQ multiplex PCR, while the TCRdb copy is restricted to in-frame clones and leaves out a portion. The sample lists 150,000 to 200,000 clones, around three fifths seen once, with over 1% in the top ten. This receptor was taken from a human donor with alopecia areata. The sample here was CD4+ T cells sorted from blood, taken at week 24, from a patient treated with tofacitinib. This chain links TRBV7-9 with TRBJ1-4, with a weak D call TRBD1 (6 bases). The CDR3 is CASSFGQRSEKLFF. The CDR3 DNA reads as TGTGCCAGCAGCTTTGGACAGAGGAGCGAAAAACTGTTTTTT.